This passage covers 2 T cell receptor beta chains from one sample sequenced in a study of T cells in Graves' hyperthyroidism and ophthalmopathy. The investigators amplified TCR beta CDR3 regions from RNA transcripts. Initially, a first-round RT-PCR of the TCR CDR3 employed the HTBI primer set. TCRdb used MiXCR to reprocess the multiplex PCR reads, holding one entry per CDR3 protein. The sample shows a few hundred thousand distinct CDR3 sequences, around 21% of them seen only once. The sample comprised blood. All receptors derive from a man younger than 35 with Graves' hyperthyroidism.

Many counts were recorded for this clonotype. The chain joins TRBV7-9 to TRBJ1-2; D is unresolved. The CDR3 length is 14 residues. Germline V CDR1 and CDR2: SEHNR, FQNEAQ (reference sequence). The V end lost 4 bases, the J end lost 2 bases, and 11 bases lay between the germline ends. The CDR3 sequence is CASSSRTVNYGYTF. The CDR3 nucleotides are TGTGCCAGCAGCTCTAGGACGGTGAACTATGGCTACACCTTC.

The CDR3, as DNA: TGTGCCAGCACTCCGACTAGCGGGACCGTAGAGACCCAGTACTTC. Translation: CASTPTSGTVETQYF. This chain links TRBV25-1 with TRBJ2-5; 11 nucleotides align to TRBD2. The CDR3 loop spans 15 amino acids. V dropped 7 bases and J dropped 4; count of bases not matched to a gene: 8. Per germline, CDR1 MGHDK and CDR2 SYGVNS.